This TCR beta chain was found in a study of blood T cell repertoires in COVID-19. Study at large: The United States, Italy and Spain provided the acute and convalescent COVID-19 samples. The analysed material was cDNA or gDNA that came from T cells, B-cell-depleted T cells, or PBMCs.

Trimming pared 1 base from V and 8 bases from J, leaving 12 bases between. CDR1 and CDR2 from the germline V gene are LNHNV and YYDKDF (reference sequence). This CDR3 contains 14 residues. Followed longitudinally, the Seattle patients had been enrolled during active infection. Original data processing: Quantification of nucleated cells was approximated via reference gene primer amplification. Produced via immunoSEQ multiplex PCR; TCRdb's table is partial and in-frame only. The D gene and trimming were derived from the DNA, and the V and J assignments and clone size from that table. The sample lists about 130,000 clones; more than 80% were seen once.

The receptor was derived from an elderly woman with COVID-19, enrolled during active disease. The specimen sequenced was peripheral blood. The rearrangement joins TRBV15 to TRBJ1-5; D is unresolved. The CDR3 nucleotides read TGTGCCACCAGCAGAGTGGGCTCTTTCGAGCCCCAGCATTTT. It specifies CATSRVGSFEPQHF.